This T cell receptor (beta chain) emerged from a study of cytomegalovirus exposure and HLA in healthy donors. CDR1 is MNHEY and CDR2 is SMNVEV in the germline V gene (reference sequence). Trimming removed 3 bases from V and 9 bases from J, with 13 bases in between. This CDR3 is built from 13 residues. Primers for the PCR totalled 60 Vbeta and 13 Jbeta. Repertoires were generated with immunoSEQ multiplex PCR, while TCRdb's copy carries only in-frame clones and drops some. The sample has 150,000 to 180,000 clones, more than 75% seen once; the top ten hold roughly 5.5%. This TCR derives from a woman aged 40 to 55 in good health and CMV-seropositive. The sample taken for sequencing was PBMCs. The V gene is TRBV27, the J gene TRBJ2-3; D possibly corresponds to TRBD2 (5 bases). CDR3 DNA sequence: TGTGCCAGCAGTTTGGGTCAACCGGGGACGCAGTATTTT. Translated, it gives CASSLGQPGTQYF.